This T cell receptor beta chain is from a study of T-cell reconstitution after alpha-beta-depleted transplantation in children. This clonotype was seen a handful of times. Per germline, CDR1 SGHKS and CDR2 YYEKEE (reference sequence). The CDR3 consists of 15 residues. Trimming cost V 0 bases and J 0 bases, with 10 bases left between them. TCRbeta library preparation incorporated unique molecular identifiers. TCRdb fed the PCR reads into MiXCR, producing one record per CDR3 protein. The sample yields approximately 510,000 distinct CDR3 sequences, approximately 20% seen once. The sequence came from a human donor who donated a stem cell graft to a child with acute lymphoblastic leukemia. Sample: PBMCs from the stem cell graft donor, taken from the stem cell graft. This sequence joins TRBV5-5 and TRBJ2-7; D is perhaps TRBD1 or TRBD2 (5 bases each). The CDR3 loop reads CASSLAGASSYEQYF. For the CDR3, the DNA is TGTGCCAGCAGCTTGGCCGGGGCAAGCTCCTACGAGCAGTACTTC.